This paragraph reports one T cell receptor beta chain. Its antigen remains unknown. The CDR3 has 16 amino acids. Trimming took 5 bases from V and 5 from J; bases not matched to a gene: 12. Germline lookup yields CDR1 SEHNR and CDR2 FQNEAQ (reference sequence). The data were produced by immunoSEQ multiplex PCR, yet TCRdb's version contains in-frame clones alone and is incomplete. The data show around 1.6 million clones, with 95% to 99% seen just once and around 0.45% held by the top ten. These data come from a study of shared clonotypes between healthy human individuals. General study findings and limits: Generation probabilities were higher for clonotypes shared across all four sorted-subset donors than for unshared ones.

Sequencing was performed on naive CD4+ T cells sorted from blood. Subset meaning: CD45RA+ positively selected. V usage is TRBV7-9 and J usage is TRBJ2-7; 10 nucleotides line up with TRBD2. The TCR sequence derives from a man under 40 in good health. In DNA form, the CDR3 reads TGTGCCAGCAGCAGAACCGGGACTAGCGATACCGACGAGCAGTACTTC. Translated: CASSRTGTSDTDEQYF.